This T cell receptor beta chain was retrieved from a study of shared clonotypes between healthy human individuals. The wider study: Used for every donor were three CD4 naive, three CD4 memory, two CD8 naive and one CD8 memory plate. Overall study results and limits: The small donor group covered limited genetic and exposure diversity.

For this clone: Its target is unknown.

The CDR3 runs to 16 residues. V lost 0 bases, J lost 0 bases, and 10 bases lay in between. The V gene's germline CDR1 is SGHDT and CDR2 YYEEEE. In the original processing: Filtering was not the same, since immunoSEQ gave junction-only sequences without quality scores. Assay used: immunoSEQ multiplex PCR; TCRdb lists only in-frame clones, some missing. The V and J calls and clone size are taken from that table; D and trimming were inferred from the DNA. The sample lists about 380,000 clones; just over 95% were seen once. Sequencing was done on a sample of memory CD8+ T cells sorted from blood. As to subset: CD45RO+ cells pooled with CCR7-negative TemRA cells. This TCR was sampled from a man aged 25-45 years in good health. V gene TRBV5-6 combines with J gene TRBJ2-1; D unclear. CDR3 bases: TGTGCCAGCAGCTTGGAAGAGGATAGCTCCTACAATGAGCAGTTCTTC. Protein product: CASSLEEDSSYNEQFF.